This T cell receptor beta chain was observed in a study of blood T cell repertoires in COVID-19. The overall study: The analysed material was cDNA or gDNA that came from T cells, B-cell-depleted T cells, or PBMCs.

Original data processing: Researchers report that nucleated cell counts were estimated from reference gene primer amplification. Profiled with immunoSEQ multiplex PCR; TCRdb holds only in-frame clones, not every one. V, J and clone size were drawn from that table, and D and trimming were deduced from the DNA. The profile shows hundreds of thousands of clones, approximately 87% of them singletons. V lost 4 bases to trimming and J lost 6 bases, with 13 bases between them. The CDR3 is 15 residues long. The germline V gene has CDR1 SNHLY and CDR2 FYNNEI. Each participant's cohort was designated according to participant-reported clinical history.

Specimen: PBMCs or T cells enriched from blood (not recorded which). This receptor was taken from a woman between 50 and 59 years old who had recovered from COVID-19. This chain uses TRBV2 with TRBJ2-6; TRBD1 is a possible D gene (6 bases). The CDR3 spells CASSGTVFEANVLTF. The CDR3 bases are TGTGCCAGCAGTGGGACAGTTTTCGAGGCCAACGTCCTGACTTTC.